These 27 T cell receptor beta chains came from one sample sequenced in a study of cytomegalovirus exposure and HLA in healthy donors. The PCR contained 60 Vbeta and 13 Jbeta primers. The table came from immunoSEQ multiplex PCR; TCRdb's copy has only in-frame clones and leaves some out. The sample shows 72,000 or so clones, approximately 60% of them seen only once. The specimen sequenced was PBMCs. These receptors originate from a woman in her forties or fifties in good health and CMV-seronegative.

This clone was counted only a few times. The CDR3 nucleotides read TGCGCCAGCGCCGACCAGGGGAACACTGAAGCTTTCTTT. Its protein product is CASADQGNTEAFF. V and J are TRBV5-1 and TRBJ1-1; D possibly corresponds to TRBD1 (5 bases). Trimming took 7 bases from V and 1 from J, leaving 11 bases between them. The CDR3 totals 13 residues. Germline V lookup: CDR1 SGHRS, CDR2 YFSETQ.

The chain carries TRBV20-1 and TRBJ1-1; D possibly corresponds to TRBD1 (5 bases). The CDR3 extends over 11 amino acids. Trimming stripped 7 bases from V and 1 base from J, with 7 bases between. Germline V CDR1 and CDR2: DFQATT, SNEGSKA (reference sequence). The CDR3 DNA sequence: TGCAGTGGAAGGGGGAACACTGAAGCTTTCTTT. Amino acid sequence: CSGRGNTEAFF.

The J gene is TRBJ2-1, the V gene TRBV6-4; the D gene is possibly TRBD1 (6 bases). The CDR3 runs 18 residues. Germline assignment: CDR1 MRHNA and CDR2 SNTAGT. V lost 4 bases and J 1 base, leaving 20 bases between the germline ends. CDR3 region: CASSVTGSGTGSYNEQFF. CDR3 coding DNA: TGTGCCAGCAGTGTCACAGGGTCGGGGACCGGGTCCTACAATGAGCAGTTCTTC.

The J gene is TRBJ1-2, the V gene TRBV9; TRBD1 matches at 9 bases. V lost 4 bases, J lost 5 bases, and 6 bases stayed unmatched. Looked up from germline, CDR1 is SGDLS and CDR2 is YYNGEE. The CDR3 is made up of 14 amino acids. CDR3 sequence: CASSPGTGIYGYTF. In nucleotides, the CDR3 is TGTGCCAGCAGCCCAGGGACAGGGATTTATGGCTACACCTTC.

This clone turned up a few times. The chain carries TRBV7-2 and TRBJ2-7, with 7 bases fitting TRBD1. The CDR3 has 14 residues. Germline V lookup: CDR1 SGHTA, CDR2 FQGNSA. J was trimmed by 0 bases and V by 5 bases; bases with no gene match: 4. CDR3 bases: TGTGCCAGCAGCATCCGGACAGGCTCCTACGAGCAGTACTTC. Translating gives CASSIRTGSYEQYF.

The chain uses TRBV7-2 and TRBJ2-3; 8 bases agree with TRBD2. V was clipped by 7 bases and J by 5 bases; unmatched bases: 17. Germline loops: CDR1 SGHTA, CDR2 FQGNSA. This CDR3 has 17 residues. The CDR3 is CASTLGPPAGGQDTQYF. CDR3 in DNA: TGTGCCAGCACCCTAGGGCCGCCGGCGGGAGGTCAAGATACGCAGTATTTT.

The rearrangement uses TRBV18 and TRBJ2-5, with D maybe TRBD2 (5 bases). Trimming removed 2 bases from V and 2 bases from J, with 15 bases in between. Germline lookup yields CDR1 KGHSH and CDR2 LQKENI. CDR3 size: 16 residues. DNA of the CDR3: TGTGCCAGCTCACCAAGAAAGAGCGGTTATCAAGAGACCCAGTACTTC. This sequence encodes CASSPRKSGYQETQYF. The variable domain in full, with the rest retrieved from reference TRBV18 and TRBJ2-5, is NAGVMQNPRHLVRRRGQEARLRCSPMKGHSHVYWYRQLPEEGLKFMVYLQKENIIDESGMPKERFSAEFPKEGPSILRIQQVVRGDSAAYFCASSPRKSGYQETQYFGPGTRLLVL.

The chain recombines TRBV6-5 with TRBJ2-1; 7 bases line up with TRBD1. Losses at the gene ends were 6 bases for V and 6 bases for J; bases not matched to a gene: 11. The germline V gene encodes CDR1 MNHEY and CDR2 SVGAGI. There are 15 residues in the CDR3. This CDR3 reads CASRYLTGSPNEQFF. CDR3 in DNA: TGTGCCAGCAGATATTTGACAGGGTCCCCCAATGAGCAGTTCTTC.

The rearrangement joins TRBV6-6 to TRBJ1-3; the D gene is possibly TRBD1 (6 bases). Germline V gives CDR1 MNHNY, CDR2 SVGAGI (reference sequence). The V gene lost 4 bases and the J gene lost 3 bases, with 10 bases spanning the gap. The CDR3 sequence is 14 residues long. CDR3 coding DNA: TGTGCCAGCAGTTTGGCGACAGGTGGAAACACCATATATTTT. Translated: CASSLATGGNTIYF.

This clone is labeled as medium-sized. The chain has TRBV4-2 and TRBJ1-2; TRBD1 matches 7 bases. Trimming took 1 base from V and 8 from J; bases not matched to a gene: 13. The CDR3 totals 16 residues. CDR1 is LGHNA and CDR2 is YNFKEQ in the germline V gene. CDR3: CASSQVGLQGEGGYTF. For the CDR3, the DNA is TGTGCCAGCAGCCAAGTTGGCCTTCAGGGGGAAGGGGGCTACACCTTC.

The genes are TRBV13 and TRBJ2-3, with 12 bases identical to TRBD2. With V trimmed by 5 bases and J by 0 bases, 3 bases remained unmatched. Germline lookup yields CDR1 PRHDT and CDR2 FYEKMQ (reference sequence). The CDR3 length is 16 residues. CDR3 residues: CASSRLAGGSTDTQYF. In DNA, the CDR3 is TGTGCCAGCAGCCGCCTAGCGGGAGGGAGCACAGATACGCAGTATTTT. The whole variable domain, filled in from reference TRBV13 and TRBJ2-3, reads AAGVIQSPRHLIKEKRETATLKCYPIPRHDTVYWYQQGPGQDPQFLISFYEKMQSDKGSIPDRFSAQQFSDYHSELNMSSLELGDSALYFCASSRLAGGSTDTQYFGPGTRLTVL.

This chain uses TRBV10-3 with TRBJ2-5; possibly TRBD1 for D (5 bases). V was cut by 6 bases and J by 4 bases, with 9 bases left in between. Germline V gene sequence: CDR1 ENHRY, CDR2 SYGVKD. The length of the CDR3 is 12 residues. The CDR3 region is CAIRDIAETQYF. CDR3 DNA sequence: TGTGCCATCAGGGACATAGCAGAGACCCAGTACTTC.

This clone was detected only once. The chain employs TRBV4-3 and TRBJ1-2; no reliable D call. Germline V gene lookup returns CDR1 LGHNA and CDR2 YSLEER. V was trimmed by 0 bases and J by 2 bases, leaving 7 bases between them. This CDR3 is built from 14 residues. The CDR3 is CASSQDTQNYGYTF. The CDR3 region has the DNA TGCGCCAGCAGCCAAGATACCCAGAACTATGGCTACACCTTC.

The J gene is TRBJ1-1, the V gene TRBV7-3; D ambiguous. V gave up 1 base and J gave up 0 bases, with 6 bases separating them. Per the germline V gene, CDR1 is SGHTA and CDR2 is FQGTGA. There are 14 residues in the CDR3. The CDR3 is CASSLRAVNTEAFF. For the CDR3, the DNA is TGTGCCAGCAGCTTAAGGGCTGTGAACACTGAAGCTTTCTTT. Full variable domain (remainder filled in from reference TRBV7-3 and TRBJ1-1): GAGVSQTPSNKVTEKGKYVELRCDPISGHTALYWYRQSLGQGPEFLIYFQGTGAADDSGLPNDRFFAVRPEGSVSTLKIQRTERGDSAVYLCASSLRAVNTEAFFGQGTRLTVV.

V is TRBV11-2 and J is TRBJ1-2, with 8 positions matching TRBD1. The junction had 7 bases not matched to a gene; V was cut back by 7 bases and J by 6 bases. Germline V CDR1 and CDR2: SGHAT, FQNNGV. There are 13 residues in the CDR3. CDR3 region: CASNRDRIDGYTF. CDR3 in DNA: TGTGCCAGCAACAGGGACAGGATTGATGGCTACACCTTC.

A few counts support this clone. The V call is TRBV2, the J call TRBJ1-1, with TRBD1 identical over 9 bases. Germline V gene sequence: CDR1 SNHLY, CDR2 FYNNEI. V gave up 4 bases and J gave up 4 bases; unmatched junction bases: 7. The CDR3 contains 15 residues. The CDR3 is CASSASGTGLTEAFF. CDR3 bases: TGTGCCAGCAGTGCGTCCGGGACAGGGCTCACTGAAGCTTTCTTT.

The CDR3 sequence is CASTAGGADYGYTF. CDR3 in DNA: TGTGCCAGCACCGCGGGGGGGGCAGACTATGGCTACACCTTC. The V call is TRBV7-9, the J call TRBJ1-2; D perhaps matches TRBD1 (6 bases). V lost 7 bases to trimming and J lost 3 bases, with 15 bases between them. This CDR3 is built from 14 residues. Germline values: CDR1 SEHNR, CDR2 FQNEAQ (reference sequence).

This clone turned up a few times. The J gene is TRBJ2-5, the V gene TRBV7-2, with 7 positions matching TRBD1. The junction had 8 bases not matched to a gene; V was cut back by 1 base and J by 9 bases. The CDR3 length is 14 residues. CDR1 and CDR2 (germline): SGHTA, FQGNSA. The CDR3 DNA is TGTGCCAGCAGCTTAGACAGGGGCCGAATGGCCCAGTACTTC. Translated, it gives CASSLDRGRMAQYF. The variable domain in full, with the rest retrieved from reference TRBV7-2 and TRBJ2-5, is GAGVSQSPSNKVTEKGKDVELRCDPISGHTALYWYRQSLGQGLEFLIYFQGNSAPDKSGLPSDRFSAERTGGSVSTLTIQRTQQEDSAVYLCASSLDRGRMAQYFGPGTRLLVL.

The CDR3 protein is CSAEGQGHNEQYF. The CDR3 DNA reads TGCAGCGCCGAGGGGCAGGGGCATAACGAGCAGTACTTC. The J gene is TRBJ2-7, the V gene TRBV29-1; perhaps TRBD1 as D (6 bases). Deletions cut 7 bases from V and 5 bases from J, with 18 bases between. In germline, CDR1 is SQVTM, CDR2 ANQGSEA. The CDR3 runs 13 residues.

The chain combines TRBV30 with TRBJ1-4; D may be TRBD1 (5 bases). V was shortened by 0 bases and J by 8 bases, with 10 bases between the two germline ends. CDR3 length: 13 residues. Looked up from germline, CDR1 is GTSNPN and CDR2 is SVGIG (reference sequence). Written as DNA, the CDR3 is TGTGCCTGGAGTGTCCGGGGGGGGGAAAAACTGTTTTTT. Translation gives CAWSVRGGEKLFF.

This chain links TRBV5-6 with TRBJ2-1; 7 bases match TRBD1. Unmatched junction bases numbered 5, after V lost 4 bases and J lost 7 bases. Germline V lookup: CDR1 SGHDT, CDR2 YYEEEE. This CDR3 comprises 13 residues. CDR3 protein: CASSPAGGNEQFF. The DNA for the CDR3 is TGTGCCAGCAGCCCGGCAGGGGGAAATGAGCAGTTCTTC.

Worth noting for this clone: This sample also contains other DNA sequences that code for the same CDR3. V and J are TRBV5-1 and TRBJ2-7; 8 bases match TRBD1. The V segment lost 4 bases and the J segment 4 bases; nucleotides outside the gene matches: 7. Germline V CDR1 and CDR2: SGHRS, YFSETQ. This CDR3 is built from 14 residues. CDR3: CASSPGQGPYEQYF. The CDR3 coding sequence is TGCGCCAGCAGCCCAGGACAGGGACCTTACGAGCAGTACTTC. The variable domain in full, with the rest retrieved from reference TRBV5-1 and TRBJ2-7, is KAGVTQTPRYLIKTRGQQVTLSCSPISGHRSVSWYQQTPGQGLQFLFEYFSETQRNKGNFPGRFSGRQFSNSRSEMNVSTLELGDSALYLCASSPGQGPYEQYFGPGTRLTVT.

V and J are TRBV28 and TRBJ1-1; 11 positions agree with TRBD1. CDR1 and CDR2 from the germline V gene are MDHEN and SYDVKM. V gave up 6 bases and J gave up 10 bases; unmatched junction bases: 7. The CDR3 is 13 residues long. CDR3: CASSPGQGARAFF. The CDR3 nucleotides are TGTGCCAGCAGCCCTGGACAGGGGGCAAGAGCTTTCTTT. Full variable domain (outside the CDR3, taken from reference TRBV28 and TRBJ1-1): DVKVTQSSRYLVKRTGEKVFLECVQDMDHENMFWYRQDPGLGLRLIYFSYDVKMKEKGDIPEGYSVSREKKERFSLILESASTNQTSMYLCASSPGQGARAFFGQGTRLTVV.

This clone was detected only a few times. This rearrangement joins TRBV9 to TRBJ1-3, with 7 bases that match TRBD1. The CDR3 covers 15 residues. Losses at the gene ends were 3 bases for V and 3 bases for J; bases not matched to a gene: 6. CDR1 is SGDLS, CDR2 YYNGEE, per germline. The CDR3 spells CASSAGQTFGNTIYF. The CDR3 DNA is TGTGCCAGCAGCGCGGGACAGACTTTTGGAAACACCATATATTTT.

At least ten counts were recorded for this clone. V is TRBV4-3 and J is TRBJ1-4, with D unresolved. Trimming pared 2 bases from V and 8 bases from J, leaving 18 bases between. Germline V gives CDR1 LGHNA, CDR2 YSLEER. The CDR3 has 16 amino acids. The CDR3 loop is CASSQSSWGPGEKLFF. CDR3 coding DNA: TGCGCCAGCAGCCAATCCTCCTGGGGTCCGGGGGAAAAACTGTTTTTT.

This clone was counted a few times. The gene calls are TRBV5-6 and TRBJ2-3; D ambiguous. V shed 0 bases and J shed 4 bases, with 12 bases lying between them. The CDR3 has 15 amino acids. Looked up from germline, CDR1 is SGHDT and CDR2 is YYEEEE. The CDR3: CASSLALTRADTQYF. CDR3 DNA: TGTGCCAGCAGCTTGGCCTTAACTCGGGCAGATACGCAGTATTTT. The full variable domain, with the rest looked up from reference TRBV5-6 and TRBJ2-3, is DAGVTQSPTHLIKTRGQQVTLRCSPKSGHDTVSWYQQALGQGPQFIFQYYEEEERQRGNFPDRFSGHQFPNYSSELNVNALLLGDSALYLCASSLALTRADTQYFGPGTRLTVL.

J is TRBJ1-4 and V is TRBV15, with a weak D call TRBD1 (6 bases). Germline V gives CDR1 LNHNV, CDR2 YYDKDF (reference sequence). With 0 bases removed from V and 8 bases from J, the gap between germline ends came to 13 bases. The length of the CDR3 is 15 residues. In nucleotides, the CDR3 is TGTGCCACCAGCAGAGACAGGGGCCTGCGCGAAAAACTGTTTTTT. Translated: CATSRDRGLREKLFF.